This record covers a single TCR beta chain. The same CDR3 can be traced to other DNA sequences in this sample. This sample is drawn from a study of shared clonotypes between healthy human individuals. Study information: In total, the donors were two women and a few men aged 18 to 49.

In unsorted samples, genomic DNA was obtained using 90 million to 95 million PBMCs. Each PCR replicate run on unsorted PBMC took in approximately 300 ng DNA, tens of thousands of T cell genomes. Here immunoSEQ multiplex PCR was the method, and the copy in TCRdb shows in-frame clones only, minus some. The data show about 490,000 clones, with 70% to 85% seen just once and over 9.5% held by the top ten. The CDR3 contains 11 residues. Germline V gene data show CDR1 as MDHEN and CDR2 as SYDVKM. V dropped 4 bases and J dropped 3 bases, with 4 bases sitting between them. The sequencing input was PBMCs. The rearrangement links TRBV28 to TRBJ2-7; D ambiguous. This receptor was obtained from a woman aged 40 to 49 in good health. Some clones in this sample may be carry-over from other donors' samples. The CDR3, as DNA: TGTGCCAGCAGTTCCCGCTACGAGCAGTACTTC. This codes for CASSSRYEQYF.